The clone carrying this T cell receptor beta chain appeared a single time. The antigen is unknown. Germline V gene sequence: CDR1 MNHNS, CDR2 SASEGT. J gave up 8 bases and V 6 bases, and 9 bases lay outside the gene matches. This CDR3 spans 14 amino acids. This table comes from immunoSEQ multiplex PCR, and its TCRdb copy is limited to in-frame clones, with some not included. The top ten clones hold roughly 2.2% of a sample with tens of thousands of clones, nearly 85% of them seen once. This sample is part of a study of ipilimumab plus nivolumab after autologous stem cell transplantation. Study-level information: A median of about 8 nivolumab and four to six ipilimumab doses were given. The DLBCL cohort had primary refractory and relapsed disease, with 18-month progression-free survival of roughly 85% and 28%.

Findings and caveats of the study: Authors suggest TCR repertoire, Treg phenotype and gut microbiota support further study.

Patients received nivolumab 3 mg/kg at weeks 1, 4, 7, 10, then fortnightly to week 26. The sequencing here drew on PBMCs, taken in a trial of ipilimumab plus nivolumab as post-transplant consolidation. The clonotype comes from a male donor with diffuse large B-cell lymphoma. The chain links TRBV6-1 to TRBJ1-2; 10 bases match TRBD1. CDR3 nucleotides: TGTGCCAGCAGCCGAAAGGGGACAGGGGTAGGCTACACCTTC. Residues: CASSRKGTGVGYTF.